These 27 T cell receptor beta chains share one sample of origin, sequenced in a study of shared clonotypes between healthy human individuals. The protocol was immunoSEQ multiplex PCR, while the TCRdb copy is restricted to in-frame clones and leaves out a portion. Of 2 million to 2.5 million clones listed, 80% to 95% are singletons. Input material: naive CD4+ T cells from PBMCs. Subset meaning: CD45RA+ positively selected. The receptors were gathered from a man younger than 30 in good health. Some clones in this sample may be carry-over from other donors' samples.

This chain uses TRBV28 with TRBJ2-1, with 8 bases fitting TRBD1. Germline V gene lookup returns CDR1 MDHEN and CDR2 SYDVKM. The CDR3 extends over 15 amino acids. V lost 4 bases and J lost 10; bases outside the gene matches: 12. CDR3 nucleotides: TGTGCCAGCAGTTCCCACACGGGACAGGACGCCGAGCAGTTCTTC. This codes for CASSSHTGQDAEQFF.

Regarding this clone: The same CDR3 can be traced to other DNA sequences in this sample. The chain combines TRBV20-1 with TRBJ1-2; D is unresolved. Deletions cut 1 base from V and 5 bases from J, with 5 bases between. Per germline, CDR1 DFQATT and CDR2 SNEGSKA (reference sequence). The CDR3 length is 11 residues. The CDR3 DNA follows: TGCAGTGCTAGAGTAGGGTATGGCTACACCTTC. This codes for CSARVGYGYTF.

The chain has TRBV4-1 and TRBJ2-7; 11 bases line up with TRBD1. Germline V gene lookup returns CDR1 MGHRA and CDR2 YSYEKL. Trimming took 5 bases from V and 3 from J; bases not matched to a gene: 6. The CDR3 has 15 residues. The DNA for the CDR3 is TGCGCCAGCAGCGGGGGGACAGGGGGAGACTACGAGCAGTACTTC. This encodes CASSGGTGGDYEQYF.

CDR3 nucleotides: TGTGCCAGCAGTATCCCGGGAGTCGCTACAACGGGAAAACTGTTTTTT. As protein: CASSIPGVATTGKLFF. The V and J genes are TRBV28 and TRBJ1-4, with D hard to call. This CDR3 region has 16 residues. V lost 5 bases to trimming and J lost 10 bases, with 23 bases between them. Per the germline V gene, CDR1 is MDHEN and CDR2 is SYDVKM.

J is TRBJ2-5 and V is TRBV18; no definite D call. Germline lookup yields CDR1 KGHSH and CDR2 LQKENI. The V gene lost 4 bases and the J gene lost 5 bases, with 17 bases spanning the gap. The CDR3 covers 15 residues. This chain's CDR3 is CASSRQMTFRETQYF. The CDR3 coding sequence is TGTGCCAGCTCACGACAAATGACTTTTCGGGAGACCCAGTACTTC.

This clone occurred once. The sample holds other DNA sequences that translate to the same CDR3. The chain couples TRBV6-5 to TRBJ2-7; 12 nucleotides align to TRBD1. The CDR3 runs to 14 residues. Germline V gene lookup returns CDR1 MNHEY and CDR2 SVGAGI. The trim removed 4 bases at V and 2 bases at J, leaving 0 bases unmatched. CDR3: CASSWDRGPYEQYF. CDR3 DNA: TGTGCCAGCAGTTGGGACAGGGGGCCCTACGAGCAGTACTTC.

The chain has TRBV5-1 and TRBJ1-1, with a weak D call TRBD1 (5 bases). Germline loops: CDR1 SGHRS, CDR2 YFSETQ. The germline V and J ends were trimmed by 4 bases and 1 base, with 14 bases remaining between them. This CDR3 is 15 amino acids long. The CDR3 spells CASSPLRQPNTEAFF. The CDR3 bases are TGCGCCAGCAGCCCACTGCGACAGCCGAACACTGAAGCTTTCTTT.

This chain joins TRBV7-9 and TRBJ1-1; D not certain. Trimming left V 2 bases short and J 7 bases short, with 11 bases between. CDR1 and CDR2 from the germline V gene are SEHNR and FQNEAQ (reference sequence). This CDR3 spans 13 amino acids. The CDR3 region is CASSLLGGGEAFF. The CDR3 DNA sequence: TGTGCCAGCAGCTTATTGGGAGGAGGTGAAGCTTTCTTT.

The gene calls are TRBV29-1 and TRBJ2-7; 16 bases align to TRBD2. The V and J ends lost 4 bases and 8 bases, in that order; junction bases with no gene match: 5. Germline V gives CDR1 SQVTM, CDR2 ANQGSEA. CDR3 length equals 14 residues. Here the CDR3 reads CSVVPGLAGGKQYF. In DNA form, the CDR3 reads TGCAGCGTTGTCCCGGGACTAGCGGGAGGGAAGCAGTACTTC.

This clone was observed once. The chain employs TRBV7-2 and TRBJ2-1; 7 bases fit TRBD2. V shed 3 bases, J shed 1 base, and the junction held 6 bases outside the gene matches. The CDR3 extends over 16 amino acids. Germline CDR1 is SGHTA and CDR2 is FQGNSA. The DNA for the CDR3 is TGTGCCAGCAGCTTCGGCGGGAGTAAATCCTACAATGAGCAGTTCTTC. Encoded protein: CASSFGGSKSYNEQFF. Using reference TRBV7-2 and TRBJ2-1 for the parts outside the CDR3, the full variable domain is GAGVSQSPSNKVTEKGKDVELRCDPISGHTALYWYRQSLGQGLEFLIYFQGNSAPDKSGLPSDRFSAERTGGSVSTLTIQRTQQEDSAVYLCASSFGGSKSYNEQFFGPGTRLTVL.

This clone was seen a few times. The chain is built from TRBV4-1 and TRBJ1-2; tentative D call: TRBD1 (5 bases). V gave up 0 bases and J gave up 4 bases, with 15 bases separating them. This CDR3 comprises 16 residues. CDR1 is MGHRA and CDR2 is YSYEKL in the germline V gene. The CDR3 protein is CASSQESRGRLYGYTF. The CDR3 DNA reads as TGCGCCAGCAGCCAAGAATCCCGGGGACGGCTCTATGGCTACACCTTC.

The chain couples TRBV7-9 to TRBJ2-7, with unresolved D. Between the trimmed V and J ends, which lost 5 bases and 1 base, there was a span of 15 bases. The CDR3 has 15 amino acids. Germline loops: CDR1 SEHNR, CDR2 FQNEAQ (reference sequence). The CDR3 is CASSPDGFFSYEQYF. CDR3 in DNA: TGTGCCAGCAGCCCAGACGGATTCTTTTCCTACGAGCAGTACTTC.

The V gene is TRBV18, the J gene TRBJ1-5; D ambiguous. Trimming stripped 5 bases from V and 9 bases from J, with 14 bases between. The CDR3 sequence is 13 residues long. Germline V gene data show CDR1 as KGHSH and CDR2 as LQKENI. The CDR3 loop is CASSTSSEGPQHF. CDR3 in DNA: TGTGCCAGCTCAACGAGTTCGGAGGGGCCCCAGCATTTT.

The V call is TRBV30, the J call TRBJ2-5; 8 bases line up with TRBD1. Looked up from germline, CDR1 is GTSNPN and CDR2 is SVGIG (reference sequence). The V segment lost 2 bases and the J segment 7 bases; nucleotides outside the gene matches: 9. The CDR3 spans 14 residues. In nucleotides, the CDR3 is TGTGCCTGGAGTCTGACAGGGGCCGGGGGGACCCAGTACTTC. Translating gives CAWSLTGAGGTQYF.

The chain recombines TRBV2 with TRBJ2-5; D gene unclear. The V end was cut by 6 bases, the J end by 7 bases, with 6 bases between. CDR3 length: 10 amino acids. Germline CDR1 and CDR2: SNHLY and FYNNEI. The CDR3 nucleotides are TGTGCCAGCAGCCCTGGGACCCAGTACTTC. Its translation: CASSPGTQYF.

V is TRBV5-6 and J is TRBJ2-5; D is unclear. CDR3 length: 14 amino acids. CDR1 SGHDT and CDR2 YYEEEE come from the germline V gene. Trimming pared 1 base from V and 0 bases from J, leaving 7 bases between. The CDR3 sequence is CASSLWKYQETQYF. The CDR3 DNA sequence: TGTGCCAGCAGCTTGTGGAAGTACCAAGAGACCCAGTACTTC.

The chain combines TRBV7-2 with TRBJ2-5; D could derive from TRBD1 or TRBD2 (5 bases each). The germline V gene has CDR1 SGHTA and CDR2 FQGNSA. The CDR3 consists of 12 residues. V was shortened by 4 bases and J by 12 bases, with 15 bases between the two germline ends. The CDR3 protein is CASSSGTRTEYF. The CDR3 DNA reads TGTGCCAGCAGCTCAGGGACCCGCACGGAGTACTTC.

V is TRBV6-1 and J is TRBJ1-3; D is ambiguous. This CDR3 has 16 residues. CDR1 and CDR2 (germline): MNHNS, SASEGT. V was cut by 4 bases and J by 4 bases, with 17 bases left in between. The DNA for the CDR3 is TGTGCCAGCAGTGGACATCGACAAATCCCGGGAAACACCATATATTTT. Protein sequence: CASSGHRQIPGNTIYF.

This clone appeared once. V is TRBV5-5 and J is TRBJ1-4; 7 bases fit TRBD1. The CDR3 totals 15 residues. Germline V lookup: CDR1 SGHKS, CDR2 YYEKEE (reference sequence). The junction had 7 bases not matched to a gene; V was cut back by 4 bases and J by 4 bases. The CDR3 nucleotides read TGTGCCAGCAGCCGATCTACAGGGGTTAATGAAAAACTGTTTTTT. Translated, it gives CASSRSTGVNEKLFF.

This chain uses TRBV27 with TRBJ2-1; D not resolved. In germline, CDR1 is MNHEY, CDR2 SMNVEV (reference sequence). There are 14 residues in the CDR3. Deletions cut 7 bases from V and 8 bases from J, with 18 bases between. CDR3 in amino acids: CASMEDLGGYEQFF. Here the CDR3 DNA reads TGTGCCAGCATGGAAGATTTAGGTGGGTATGAGCAGTTCTTC.

The chain is built from TRBV29-1 and TRBJ2-6; the D is unclear. CDR1 SQVTM and CDR2 ANQGSEA come from the germline V gene. The CDR3 covers 15 residues. Trimming left V 4 bases short and J 0 bases short, with 10 bases between. CDR3 region: CSVARILSGANVLTF. In DNA, the CDR3 is TGCAGCGTTGCGAGGATACTCTCTGGGGCCAACGTCCTGACTTTC.

On this clone: This CDR3 is also generated by other DNA sequences in the sample. The chain combines TRBV5-1 with TRBJ1-4, with no clear D. In germline, CDR1 is SGHRS, CDR2 YFSETQ. The V end lost 0 bases, the J end lost 0 bases, and 6 bases lay between the germline ends. CDR3 size: 15 residues. CDR3 region: CASSLEGSTNEKLFF. For the CDR3, the DNA is TGCGCCAGCAGCTTGGAAGGGTCAACTAATGAAAAACTGTTTTTT.

The chain recombines TRBV18 with TRBJ2-7; no firm D call. CDR1 and CDR2 from the germline V gene are KGHSH and LQKENI. The CDR3 is 16 amino acids. V gave up 3 bases and J gave up 0 bases, with 15 bases separating them. The CDR3 region has the DNA TGTGCCAGCTCACCTCCTGGCCCCAGGAGCTCCTACGAGCAGTACTTC. It codes for CASSPPGPRSSYEQYF.

This clone was seen once. Other DNA sequences from this sample encode an identical CDR3 as well. The V and J genes are TRBV2 and TRBJ2-5; D is unclear. V lost 3 bases to trimming and J lost 2 bases, with 7 bases between them. The CDR3 sequence is 13 residues long. CDR1 is SNHLY and CDR2 is FYNNEI in the germline V gene. The CDR3 DNA is TGTGCCAGCAGTGATTTGGGTCAAGAGACCCAGTACTTC. Its protein is CASSDLGQETQYF.

This chain uses TRBV11-2 with TRBJ2-7, with TRBD2 matching over 15 bases. The length of the CDR3 is 15 residues. V lost 6 bases and J lost 6; bases outside the gene matches: 6. Germline lookup yields CDR1 SGHAT and CDR2 FQNNGV. CDR3 nucleotide sequence: TGTGCCAGCAGGTCACCGGGACTAGCGGGAGGCGAGCAGTACTTC. Translated: CASRSPGLAGGEQYF.

The rearrangement uses TRBV11-3 and TRBJ2-1; 14 nucleotides line up with TRBD2. V trimming: 6 bases; J trimming: 6 bases; junction bases outside the gene matches: 4. This CDR3 spans 15 amino acids. CDR1 and CDR2 (germline): SGHNT, YENEEA. In nucleotides, the CDR3 is TGTGCCAGCAGTTTTGGACTAGCGGGAGGCAATGAGCAGTTCTTC. It is translated as CASSFGLAGGNEQFF. Using reference TRBV11-3 and TRBJ2-1 for the parts outside the CDR3, the full variable domain is EAGVVQSPRYKIIEKKQPVAFWCNPISGHNTLYWYLQNLGQGPELLIRYENEEAVDDSQLPKDRFSAERLKGVDSTLKIQPAELGDSAVYLCASSFGLAGGNEQFFGPGTRLTVL.

In its sample, this clone was seen once. The CDR3 DNA is TGTGCCAGCAGTCTAGGGGGCGGCTATGGCTACACCTTC. Translated: CASSLGGGYGYTF. The chain recombines TRBV27 with TRBJ1-2; 7 nucleotides align to TRBD1. This CDR3 region has 13 residues. After removal of 5 bases from V and 4 bases from J, the junction contained 4 bases not matched to a gene. Germline CDR1 is MNHEY and CDR2 is SMNVEV (reference sequence).